These 14 T cell receptor beta chains came from one sample sequenced in a study of T cells after posttransplantation cyclophosphamide (dated by TCRdb to 2016 to 2017). Viable CD3+CD4+ or CD3+CD8+ cells that were CCR7+CD45RA+CD45RO-CD95-CD27+CD28+ were defined as naive T cells. Library preparation was by the immunoSEQ multiplex PCR assay. TCRdb stores this immuneACCESS table with in-frame sequences only. Part of the clones is absent; in the studies checked, under half of the shortfall reflects unresolved V genes, and no reason is known for the rest. The sample table shows tens of thousands of clones, and 90% to 95% are seen once. Approximately 0.098% of the sample is taken by the ten largest. The specimen sequenced was naive CD4+ T cells sorted from blood. The receptors shown here come from a man between 25 and 39 years old in good health and a related stem cell transplant donor.

This rearrangement joins TRBV19 to TRBJ2-5; D remains unclear. Germline CDR1 LNHDA, CDR2 SQIVND (reference sequence). This CDR3 region has 13 residues. The germline V and J ends were trimmed by 1 base and 4 bases, with 7 bases remaining between them. The CDR3 DNA reads as TGTGCCAGTAGTATAGTCCGCGGAGAGACCCAGTACTTC. This gives the protein CASSIVRGETQYF. The full variable domain, completed using reference TRBV19 and TRBJ2-5, is DGGITQSPKYLFRKEGQNVTLSCEQNLNHDAMYWYRQDPGQGLRLIYYSQIVNDFQKGDIAEGYSVSREKKESFPLTVTSAQKNPTAFYLCASSIVRGETQYFGPGTRLLVL.

V gene TRBV7-9 combines with J gene TRBJ1-5; no clear D gene. CDR1 SEHNR and CDR2 FQNEAQ come from the germline V gene (reference sequence). V lost 1 base to trimming and J lost 4 bases, with 11 bases between them. The CDR3 is 15 amino acids. CDR3 loop: CASSLEISGNQPQHF. The CDR3 DNA reads TGTGCCAGCAGCTTAGAGATATCCGGGAATCAGCCCCAGCATTTT.

The chain employs TRBV29-1 and TRBJ2-2; 11 bases map to TRBD2. This CDR3 has 16 amino acids. J lost 2 bases, V lost 1 base, and 3 bases had no gene match. In germline, CDR1 is SQVTM, CDR2 ANQGSEA. CDR3 DNA: TGCAGCGTTGAAGGACTAGCGGGGACAAACACCGGGGAGCTGTTTTTT. Amino acid sequence: CSVEGLAGTNTGELFF.

The genes are TRBV6-6 and TRBJ1-2; 8 bases are shared with TRBD1. Germline V gene data show CDR1 as MNHNY and CDR2 as SVGAGI (reference sequence). The V segment lost 3 bases and the J segment 4 bases; nucleotides outside the gene matches: 7. CDR3 size: 15 residues. CDR3 DNA sequence: TGTGCCAGCAGTTATGAAACAGGGGGAGGCTATGGCTACACCTTC. Translated: CASSYETGGGYGYTF.

The chain carries TRBV5-1 and TRBJ2-7; 10 bases align to TRBD1. Trimming removed 2 bases from V and 2 bases from J; junction bases left unmatched: 4. Germline values: CDR1 SGHRS, CDR2 YFSETQ. This CDR3 spans 15 amino acids. DNA for the CDR3: TGCGCCAGCAGCTTTTCCGGGACAGGGGCCTACGAGCAGTACTTC. Residues: CASSFSGTGAYEQYF.

This clone was seen a few times. The chain combines TRBV6-5 with TRBJ1-4; D gene unclear. Trimming removed 0 bases from V and 4 bases from J, with 9 bases in between. Germline V CDR1 and CDR2: MNHEY, SVGAGI. This CDR3 is built from 15 residues. CDR3 loop: CASSYSRGVNEKLFF. DNA of the CDR3: TGTGCCAGCAGTTACTCACGGGGTGTTAATGAAAAACTGTTTTTT.

The J gene is TRBJ2-5, the V gene TRBV6-5, with 9 bases that match TRBD2. Germline V gives CDR1 MNHEY, CDR2 SVGAGI. J gave up 4 bases and V 5 bases, and 8 bases lay outside the gene matches. The CDR3 extends over 15 amino acids. The CDR3: CASSPSGTTRETQYF. The CDR3, as DNA: TGTGCCAGCAGTCCTAGCGGGACCACTCGAGAGACCCAGTACTTC.

V and J are TRBV6-5 and TRBJ1-6; D perhaps matches TRBD1 (5 bases). The germline gives CDR1 MNHEY, CDR2 SVGAGI. This CDR3 is built from 14 residues. Trimming took off 4 bases at V and 10 bases at J, with 14 bases between the two ends. The chain's CDR3 is CASSSGQESSPLHF. The CDR3 DNA follows: TGTGCCAGCAGTTCAGGACAAGAGAGCTCACCCCTCCACTTT.

CDR3 nucleotides: TGTGCCAGCAGCTTCCAGGGACAGGGCAATTCACCCCTCCACTTT. Amino acid sequence: CASSFQGQGNSPLHF. V usage is TRBV7-9 and J usage is TRBJ1-6, with 9 positions matching TRBD1. Trimming took 3 bases from V and 7 from J; bases not matched to a gene: 4. The CDR3 sequence is 15 residues long. Germline-derived CDR1 and CDR2 are SEHNR and FQNEAQ (reference sequence).

The chain links TRBV2 to TRBJ1-2; 9 nucleotides match TRBD1. After removal of 6 bases from V and 4 bases from J, the junction contained 6 bases not matched to a gene. The CDR3 loop spans 14 amino acids. Germline V CDR1 and CDR2: SNHLY, FYNNEI. The DNA for the CDR3 is TGTGCCAGCAGGAGACAGGGGGTGGGCTATGGCTACACCTTC. Translated, it gives CASRRQGVGYGYTF.

The rearrangement links TRBV29-1 to TRBJ1-2; 7 bases are shared with TRBD1. The CDR3 has 14 amino acids. The germline V gene encodes CDR1 SQVTM and CDR2 ANQGSEA. Trimming at V came to 0 bases and at J to 4 bases, leaving 5 bases not matched to a gene. DNA of the CDR3: TGCAGCGTTGAAGATCGGACAGGTGTCTATGGCTACACCTTC. It codes for CSVEDRTGVYGYTF.

J is TRBJ1-4 and V is TRBV6-6; D might be TRBD1 (6 bases). Germline assignment: CDR1 MNHNY and CDR2 SVGAGI (reference sequence). V was clipped by 9 bases and J by 7 bases, with 18 bases between them. CDR3 length: 14 residues. The CDR3 nucleotides read TGTGCCAGTTCCCAAGGGGGAAGGGTTGAAAAACTGTTTTTT. Translation gives CASSQGGRVEKLFF.

This rearrangement joins TRBV6-5 to TRBJ1-3, with a weak D call TRBD1 (5 bases). V dropped 2 bases and J dropped 3 bases, with 8 bases sitting between them. This CDR3 region has 14 residues. The germline V gene has CDR1 MNHEY and CDR2 SVGAGI. CDR3 DNA: TGTGCCAGCAGTTACGGGACTCTTGGAAACACCATATATTTT. It is translated as CASSYGTLGNTIYF.

This chain joins TRBV6-1 and TRBJ1-4, with 10 nucleotides matching TRBD1. CDR1 is MNHNS, CDR2 SASEGT, per germline. This CDR3 is 14 amino acids long. Losses at the gene ends were 7 bases for V and 4 bases for J; bases not matched to a gene: 3. The CDR3 is CASTWTGGNEKLFF. In DNA, the CDR3 is TGTGCCAGCACCTGGACAGGGGGTAATGAAAAACTGTTTTTT.